Presented here are 16 T cell receptor beta chains from one specimen sequenced in a study of blood T cells in healthy people across ages. A sample-barcoded 5' primer and a J-beta primer mix were used in a second PCR of roughly 6 to 12 cycles. A single record per CDR3 protein comes from TCRdb applying MiXCR to the 5' RACE reads. The sample includes approximately 800,000 distinct CDR3 sequences, 35% to 50% of them seen just once. The source material was blood. The source is an elderly man in good health.

Many counts were recorded for this clonotype. J is TRBJ2-2 and V is TRBV5-4; the D gene is possibly TRBD1 (5 bases). This CDR3 is built from 16 residues. Trimming removed 4 bases at V and 1 base at J, with 14 bases between. Germline V gene data show CDR1 as SGHNT and CDR2 as YYREEE (reference sequence). CDR3 amino acids: CASSIDMTENTGELFF. The CDR3 DNA is TGTGCCAGCAGCATAGATATGACAGAGAACACCGGGGAGCTGTTTTTT.

V is TRBV24-1 and J is TRBJ2-1; D gene ambiguous. The V gene lost 4 bases and the J gene lost 0 bases, with 12 bases spanning the gap. Germline V gives CDR1 KGHDR, CDR2 SFDVKD. The CDR3 sequence is 16 residues long. The DNA of the CDR3 is TGTGCCACCAGTGACCAAACACCGAGCTCCTACAATGAGCAGTTCTTC. Its translation is CATSDQTPSSYNEQFF.

The table lists this clonotype with a few counts. The chain carries TRBV27 and TRBJ2-3, with D hard to call. This CDR3 is built from 17 residues. V shed 2 bases and J shed 0 bases, with 15 bases lying between them. Germline CDR1 is MNHEY and CDR2 is SMNVEV (reference sequence). The DNA for the CDR3 is TGTGCCAGCAGTTTAAACCCGCACTTGGCTAGCACAGATACGCAGTATTTT. It translates to CASSLNPHLASTDTQYF.

The rearrangement uses TRBV12-3 or TRBV12-4 and TRBJ1-5, with a weak D call TRBD1 (5 bases). The V end lost 6 bases, the J end lost 0 bases, and 12 bases lay between the germline ends. CDR3 length: 15 amino acids. This CDR3 reads CASSSGTYSNQPQHF. The CDR3, as DNA: TGTGCCAGCAGCTCCGGGACTTATAGCAATCAGCCCCAGCATTTT.

This clonotype was recorded once. The chain joins TRBV9 to TRBJ2-3, with D hard to call. V lost 0 bases to trimming and J lost 5 bases, with 13 bases between them. This CDR3 comprises 15 residues. The germline gives CDR1 SGDLS, CDR2 YYNGEE. CDR3 DNA: TGTGCCAGCAGCGTAGAAGGGCCCCCGATAGATACGCAGTATTTT. This gives the protein CASSVEGPPIDTQYF.

This clonotype was counted at least ten times. A read error may produce the germline difference seen at one junction end. This rearrangement joins TRBV6-5 to TRBJ2-7; no reliable D call. The germline CDR1 and CDR2 sequences are MNHEY and SVGAGI. The CDR3 has 11 residues. Written as DNA, the CDR3 is TGTGCCAGCAGTAACTCCTACGAGCAGTACTTC. It translates to CASSNSYEQYF.

The V and J genes are TRBV20-1 and TRBJ2-3; no definite D call. CDR1 is DFQATT, CDR2 SNEGSKA, per germline (reference sequence). The CDR3 length is 14 residues. Trimming removed 0 bases at V and 4 bases at J, with 11 bases between. CDR3 amino acids: CSARDLKWPDTQYF. CDR3 DNA: TGCAGTGCTAGAGATCTGAAATGGCCAGATACGCAGTATTTT.

The V gene is TRBV7-8, the J gene TRBJ2-7, with TRBD1 as a possible D gene (5 bases). The CDR3 runs to 15 residues. V gave up 5 bases and J gave up 9 bases, with 23 bases separating them. Germline loops: CDR1 SGHVS, CDR2 FQNEAQ. The CDR3 reads CASSPQGVAYFAQYF. In DNA form, the CDR3 reads TGTGCCAGCAGCCCCCAAGGGGTGGCTTATTTCGCGCAGTACTTC. The full variable domain, in which reference TRBV7-8 and TRBJ2-7 provide the parts outside the CDR3, is GAGVSQSPRYKVAKRGQDVALRCDPISGHVSLFWYQQALGQGPEFLTYFQNEAQLDKSGLPSDRFFAERPEGSVSTLKIQRTQQEDSAVYLCASSPQGVAYFAQYFGPGTRLTVT.

This clonotype was picked up a small number of times. The chain recombines TRBV5-4 with TRBJ1-2, with a tentative D call TRBD1 (6 bases). Germline V CDR1 and CDR2: SGHNT, YYREEE (reference sequence). Trimming pared 4 bases from V and 4 bases from J, leaving 14 bases between. The CDR3 has 14 residues. The CDR3 region is CASSLQQGSYGYTF. Written as DNA, the CDR3 is TGTGCCAGCAGCCTACAACAGGGCAGCTATGGCTACACCTTC. The full variable domain, in which reference TRBV5-4 and TRBJ1-2 provide the parts outside the CDR3, is ETGVTQSPTHLIKTRGQQVTLRCSSQSGHNTVSWYQQALGQGPQFIFQYYREEENGRGNFPPRFSGLQFPNYSSELNVNALELDDSALYLCASSLQQGSYGYTFGSGTRLTVV.

This clonotype was observed a handful of times. The CDR3, as DNA: TGTGCCAGCCAAGCGGGCTCCTACAATGAGCAGTACTTC. This gives the protein CASQAGSYNEQYF. The chain uses TRBV2 and TRBJ2-1, with D perhaps TRBD2 (6 bases). The DNA end is more similar to TRBJ2-7, so the J call may be wrong. The CDR3 is 13 residues long. Germline V gene lookup returns CDR1 SNHLY and CDR2 FYNNEI.

Only a few counts were recorded for this clonotype. The chain recombines TRBV7-8 with TRBJ2-5; 7 nucleotides match TRBD1. The end of the DNA aligns better with TRBJ2-7, so the J call may be wrong. The CDR3 spans 14 residues. Germline CDR1 SGHVS, CDR2 FQNEAQ. DNA of the CDR3: TGTGCCAGCAGCGCGACAGGGATTGGCTACGAGCAGTACTTC. It translates to CASSATGIGYEQYF.

This clonotype occurred a few times. The chain recombines TRBV29-1 with TRBJ2-5; possible D gene TRBD1, 5 bases. The J call may be incorrect, as the DNA end agrees better with TRBJ2-7. CDR1 and CDR2 from the germline V gene are SQVTM and ANQGSEA. This CDR3 has 12 amino acids. The DNA for the CDR3 is TGCAGCCCTAGACAGAAATTCTACGAGCAGTACTTC. It is translated as CSPRQKFYEQYF.

The V call is TRBV15, the J call TRBJ1-2; no definite D call. CDR3 length: 15 residues. Trimming cost V 3 bases and J 0 bases, with 11 bases left between them. Germline CDR1 and CDR2: LNHNV and YYDKDF (reference sequence). CDR3 in DNA: TGTGCCACCAGCAGGGCCGATCGGTCTAACTATGGCTACACCTTC. Translation gives CATSRADRSNYGYTF. Full variable domain (missing parts from reference TRBV15 and TRBJ1-2): DAMVIQNPRYQVTQFGKPVTLSCSQTLNHNVMYWYQQKSSQAPKLLFHYYDKDFNNEADTPDNFQSRRPNTSFCFLDIRSPGLGDTAMYLCATSRADRSNYGYTFGSGTRLTVV.

The chain is built from TRBV28 and TRBJ2-1, with a tentative D call TRBD1 (5 bases). The CDR3 is 14 amino acids. Germline V gene data show CDR1 as MDHEN and CDR2 as SYDVKM. Trimming removed 6 bases from V and 4 bases from J, with 13 bases in between. The CDR3 coding sequence is TGTGCCAGCAGCCCCACAAGACAGTACAATGAGCAGTTCTTC. Translation gives CASSPTRQYNEQFF.

CDR3 DNA sequence: TGTGCCAGCAGGGCACGGGGGACTCATGGCTACACCTTC. This sequence encodes CASRARGTHGYTF. The chain uses TRBV27 and TRBJ1-2, with a weak D call TRBD1 (5 bases). The CDR3 runs 13 residues. Germline values: CDR1 MNHEY, CDR2 SMNVEV (reference sequence). V lost 6 bases to trimming and J lost 6 bases, with 14 bases between them.

At least ten counts were recorded for this clonotype. V usage is TRBV10-3 and J usage is TRBJ2-7; perhaps TRBD2 as D (5 bases). The V end lost 3 bases, the J end lost 3 bases, and 15 bases lay between the germline ends. In germline, CDR1 is ENHRY, CDR2 SYGVKD. The CDR3 runs 15 residues. CDR3 region: CAISERRTLYYEQYF. The CDR3 nucleotides are TGTGCCATCAGTGAAAGGCGGACTCTTTACTACGAGCAGTACTTC.